Each of the 32 T cell receptor beta chains below was sequenced from the same sample in a study of post-analysis software for immune sequencing data (dated by TCRdb to about 2015). Overall results and qualifications from the work: Significantly higher frequencies in patients than in controls were found for five or six TRBV segments, including TRBV5-6, TRBV5-1 and TRBV20-1.

The protocol used for the library was PCR. Data came from an Illumina HiSeq 2500. To reduce PCR and sequencing biases, unique molecular identifiers were incorporated into the TCR beta cDNA libraries. TCRdb reworked the public reads: Q25 trimming with fastp, MiXCR clone assembly, productive beta chains retained. Under each unique CDR3 protein, matching rows form one entry showing the most common genes and DNA. The sample records more than 450,000 distinct CDR3 sequences, 44% of which are singletons. Of the sample, roughly 1.8% is held by the ten largest clones. Their antigens are not known. Sequenced input: blood. All receptors come from a girl under 18 with multiple sclerosis.

This clonotype has more than one count but fewer than ten. This chain connects TRBV20-1 to TRBJ1-2, with 7 positions matching TRBD1. The CDR3 runs to 15 residues. With V trimmed by 2 bases and J by 4 bases, 10 bases remained unmatched. Germline CDR1 is DFQATT and CDR2 is SNEGSKA (reference sequence). The CDR3 loop reads CSARSPRGSGYGYTF. CDR3 coding DNA: TGCAGTGCTAGAAGTCCCAGGGGGTCTGGCTATGGCTACACCTTC.

The chain employs TRBV20-1 and TRBJ2-4; D gene ambiguous. The DNA end is a closer match to TRBJ2-7, so the J assignment may be wrong. This CDR3 spans 11 amino acids. Germline loops: CDR1 DFQATT, CDR2 SNEGSKA (reference sequence). For the CDR3, the DNA is TGCAGTGCGCCTAAGGAGTACGAGCAGTACTTC. This gives the protein CSAPKEYEQYF.

V usage is TRBV5-1 and J usage is TRBJ2-5; D gene unclear. The end of the DNA fits TRBJ2-7 better, so the J call may be wrong. CDR1 and CDR2 (germline): SGHRS, YFSETQ. CDR3 length: 14 residues. CDR3 region: CASSLDARRNEQYF. CDR3 DNA sequence: TGCGCCAGCAGCTTGGATGCCCGACGAAACGAGCAGTACTTC.

This clonotype was detected a few times. The chain combines TRBV7-6 with TRBJ2-7; possible D gene TRBD1, 7 bases. The CDR3 length is 17 residues. V was shortened by 5 bases and J by 1 base, with 21 bases between the two germline ends. CDR1 SGHVS and CDR2 FNYEAQ come from the germline V gene. CDR3 loop: CASSLTLGQGGSYEQYF. The CDR3 DNA reads as TGTGCCAGCAGCCTAACTTTGGGGCAGGGGGGATCCTACGAGCAGTACTTC.

This rearrangement joins TRBV28 to TRBJ2-3, with a tentative D call TRBD2 (5 bases). V lost 5 bases and J 7 bases, leaving 19 bases between the germline ends. This CDR3 region has 15 residues. Germline CDR1 and CDR2: MDHEN and SYDVKM. DNA for the CDR3: TGTGCCAGCAGTGGAGCCGTGACTAACAGTTATACGCAGTATTTT. Protein sequence: CASSGAVTNSYTQYF.

The chain combines TRBV5-1 with TRBJ1-2; D gene ambiguous. The germline V and J ends were trimmed by 4 bases and 0 bases, with 13 bases remaining between them. CDR3 size: 15 residues. Germline V lookup: CDR1 SGHRS, CDR2 YFSETQ. CDR3 bases: TGCGCCAGCAGCATGTATTCCGGGGCTAACTATGGCTACACCTTC. Its protein product is CASSMYSGANYGYTF.

J is TRBJ2-1 and V is TRBV12-3 or TRBV12-4; 9 bases are shared with TRBD2. Germline trimming cut 5 bases from V and 6 bases from J; bases unmatched to any gene: 5. The CDR3 has 14 residues. CDR3 DNA sequence: TGTGCCAGCAGTCCCGGGACTAGCAGCAATGAGCAGTTCTTC. Translated, it gives CASSPGTSSNEQFF.

This clonotype was recorded at least ten times. The chain employs TRBV5-5 and TRBJ2-5; D remains ambiguous. The CDR3 consists of 14 residues. Germline CDR1 and CDR2: SGHKS and YYEKEE (reference sequence). Trimming pared 0 bases from V and 1 base from J, leaving 7 bases between. CDR3 DNA: TGTGCCAGCAGCTTGGGGTCTGTCCAAGAGACCCAGTACTTC. It codes for CASSLGSVQETQYF.

The chain is built from TRBV3-1 and TRBJ1-2; D is uncertain. Germline-derived CDR1 and CDR2 are LGHDT and YNNKEL (reference sequence). The CDR3 consists of 13 residues. The V and J ends lost 1 base and 8 bases respectively, with 11 bases between them. The CDR3 bases are TGTGCCAGCAGCCAAGTTCGTAAGGGCGGCTACACCTTC. It codes for CASSQVRKGGYTF.

This chain uses TRBV12-3 or TRBV12-4 with TRBJ1-1, with TRBD1 identical over 7 bases. The CDR3 is 16 amino acids. V lost 5 bases and J lost 7; bases outside the gene matches: 16. The CDR3 is CASSLQWDRATYEAFF. CDR3 sequence (DNA): TGTGCCAGCAGTCTACAGTGGGACAGAGCGACGTATGAAGCTTTCTTT.

The rearrangement links TRBV12-3 or TRBV12-4 to TRBJ1-2; TRBD1 might be the D (5 bases). Trimming removed 8 bases from V and 6 bases from J, with 16 bases in between. The CDR3 is 13 amino acids. CDR3 nucleotide sequence: TGTGCCAGCGGACCTGGGGGTGGGGATGGCTACACCTTC. Translation gives CASGPGGGDGYTF.

V usage is TRBV11-2 and J usage is TRBJ2-7, with 8 bases lining up with TRBD2. The J segment lost 0 bases and the V segment lost 5 bases, leaving 9 bases of the junction unmatched. This CDR3 is built from 16 residues. The germline V gene encodes CDR1 SGHAT and CDR2 FQNNGV. Here the CDR3 DNA reads TGTGCCAGCAGCGCGGGGGGCGGGCAAACCTCCTACGAGCAGTACTTC. As protein: CASSAGGGQTSYEQYF.

This clonotype has a single count. The chain has TRBV4-2 and TRBJ1-2; TRBD1 agrees at 8 bases. The CDR3 extends over 16 amino acids. Germline V gene lookup returns CDR1 LGHNA and CDR2 YNFKEQ. V shed 5 bases and J 2 bases; nucleotides not matched to a gene: 10. The CDR3 sequence: CASSTSTGALNYGYTF. The CDR3 DNA sequence: TGTGCCAGCAGCACGTCGACAGGGGCATTAAACTATGGCTACACCTTC.

The CDR3 region is CAISDSYEQYF. The DNA for the CDR3 is TGTGCCATCAGTGACTCCTACGAGCAGTACTTC. The rearrangement joins TRBV10-3 to TRBJ2-7; D unclear. The CDR3 runs to 11 residues. Germline-derived CDR1 and CDR2 are ENHRY and SYGVKD. V was shortened by 3 bases and J by 0 bases, with 0 bases between the two germline ends.

V and J are TRBV5-1 and TRBJ2-7; 10 bases align to TRBD1. This CDR3 has 13 residues. Trimming removed 4 bases from V and 4 bases from J; junction bases left unmatched: 2. The germline V gene has CDR1 SGHRS and CDR2 YFSETQ. The CDR3 reads CASSMGQGYEQYF. For the CDR3, the DNA is TGCGCCAGCAGCATGGGACAGGGGTACGAGCAGTACTTC.

The CDR3 reads CASSSETGSYNEQFF. CDR3 sequence (DNA): TGTGCCAGCAGCTCAGAAACAGGGAGTTACAATGAGCAGTTCTTC. V and J are TRBV7-9 and TRBJ2-1, with D possibly being TRBD1 (6 bases). CDR1 SEHNR and CDR2 FQNEAQ come from the germline V gene (reference sequence). The germline V and J ends were trimmed by 4 bases and 4 bases, with 14 bases remaining between them. This CDR3 region has 15 residues.

The rearrangement uses TRBV20-1 and TRBJ2-7, with D possibly matching TRBD2 (5 bases). CDR1 is DFQATT and CDR2 is SNEGSKA in the germline V gene (reference sequence). V was pared by 6 bases and J by 2 bases, with 17 bases between. The CDR3 sequence is 14 residues long. The CDR3 DNA sequence: TGCAGTGCCCTAAAGGGAGCTCGGACCTACGAGCAGTACTTC. Its protein product is CSALKGARTYEQYF.

A remark on this clonotype: With a much larger clone just one base away, this may be a read error. The chain links TRBV7-2 to TRBJ2-1, with 8 bases lining up with TRBD1. Germline CDR1 SGHTA, CDR2 FQGNSA. The CDR3 length is 14 residues. The CDR3 loop reads CAGSLDRANNEQFF. DNA for the CDR3: TGTGCCGGCAGCCTGGACAGGGCCAACAATGAGCAGTTCTTC.

This clonotype was seen once. The chain carries TRBV4-2 and TRBJ2-3; 9 bases map to TRBD2. This CDR3 has 15 amino acids. The germline CDR1 and CDR2 sequences are LGHNA and YNFKEQ. V shed 5 bases, J shed 0 bases, and the junction held 3 bases outside the gene matches. CDR3 in amino acids: CASSSSGASTDTQYF. The CDR3 DNA sequence: TGTGCCAGCAGCTCTAGCGGGGCTAGCACAGATACGCAGTATTTT.

The CDR3 DNA reads as TGTGCCAGCAGTCCTTGGGGGGCAGATACGCAGTATTTT. Translated: CASSPWGADTQYF. The chain employs TRBV12-3 or TRBV12-4 and TRBJ2-3, with TRBD2 as a possible D gene (6 bases). The CDR3 spans 13 residues. V was clipped by 5 bases and J by 4 bases, with 10 bases between them.

The rearrangement uses TRBV12-3 or TRBV12-4 and TRBJ1-1; the match to TRBD1 covers 7 bases. V lost 5 bases, J lost 0 bases, and 6 bases stayed unmatched. The CDR3 has 15 residues. The chain's CDR3 is CASSDDRVVNTEAFF. CDR3 in DNA: TGTGCCAGCAGTGACGACAGGGTTGTGAACACTGAAGCTTTCTTT.

This clonotype has a handful of counts. One end of the junction does not line up with germline, which may come from a read error. The chain links TRBV5-1 to TRBJ2-7, with D possibly being TRBD2 (6 bases). This CDR3 is 14 amino acids long. The germline V gene has CDR1 SGHRS and CDR2 YFSETQ. The CDR3 here is CASSLADGSYEQYF. The CDR3 DNA sequence: TGTGCCAGCAGCTTAGCGGACGGATCCTACGAGCAGTACTTC.

The rearrangement links TRBV7-3 to TRBJ1-2, with D tentatively TRBD1 (5 bases). The germline V gene has CDR1 SGHTA and CDR2 FQGTGA. Trimming cost V 2 bases and J 2 bases, with 21 bases left between them. The CDR3 is 18 amino acids. The CDR3 DNA is TGTGCCAGCAGCTTACGGGGGGTTACAGAAGGTCGAAACTATGGCTACACCTTC. This translates into CASSLRGVTEGRNYGYTF.

The rearrangement links TRBV9 to TRBJ2-5; the match to TRBD2 covers 8 bases. This CDR3 has 15 residues. The V gene's germline CDR1 is SGDLS and CDR2 YYNGEE. The junction had 6 bases not matched to a gene; V was cut back by 3 bases and J by 2 bases. The chain's CDR3 is CASSGSGGEQETQYF. CDR3 in DNA: TGTGCCAGCAGCGGGAGCGGGGGAGAACAAGAGACCCAGTACTTC.

The chain links TRBV11-3 to TRBJ2-5; 7 bases line up with TRBD1. J lost 4 bases, V lost 3 bases, and 5 bases had no gene match. Germline V gene lookup returns CDR1 SGHNT and CDR2 YENEEA. There are 14 residues in the CDR3. The CDR3 spells CASSLSAGGETQYF. In nucleotides, the CDR3 is TGTGCCAGCAGCTTGTCGGCAGGGGGAGAGACCCAGTACTTC.

This clonotype was counted ten times or more. This chain uses TRBV12-3 or TRBV12-4 with TRBJ2-3; D unresolved. The CDR3 covers 15 residues. Trimming took 6 bases from V and 3 from J, leaving 16 bases between them. CDR3 bases: TGTGCCAGCAGCCCGAAAGGGCAAGGGACAGATACGCAGTATTTT. This encodes CASSPKGQGTDTQYF.

The J gene is TRBJ2-1, the V gene TRBV7-2; D perhaps matches TRBD2 (6 bases). This CDR3 has 16 residues. In germline, CDR1 is SGHTA, CDR2 FQGNSA. Deletions cut 2 bases from V and 0 bases from J, with 11 bases between. The DNA for the CDR3 is TGTGCCAGCAGCTTATTGGGAGGAAGCTCCTACAATGAGCAGTTCTTC. Translating gives CASSLLGGSSYNEQFF. The full variable domain, completed using reference TRBV7-2 and TRBJ2-1, is GAGVSQSPSNKVTEKGKDVELRCDPISGHTALYWYRQSLGQGLEFLIYFQGNSAPDKSGLPSDRFSAERTGGSVSTLTIQRTQQEDSAVYLCASSLLGGSSYNEQFFGPGTRLTVL.

V is TRBV25-1 and J is TRBJ1-1; D remains unclear. Trimming shortened V by 7 bases and J by 0 bases, and 9 bases separated the two germline ends. The CDR3 contains 13 residues. Germline lookup yields CDR1 MGHDK and CDR2 SYGVNS. CDR3 region: CASTGPLNTEAFF. The CDR3 nucleotides read TGTGCCAGCACCGGGCCACTGAACACTGAAGCTTTCTTT.

At least ten counts were recorded for this clonotype. The chain employs TRBV18 and TRBJ2-7; 9 bases line up with TRBD1. The CDR3 is 14 residues long. The germline V gene encodes CDR1 KGHSH and CDR2 LQKENI. The V segment lost 8 bases and the J segment 2 bases; nucleotides outside the gene matches: 7. CDR3 protein: CASSPGTGTYEQYF. The CDR3 DNA sequence: TGTGCCAGCAGTCCCGGGACAGGGACCTACGAGCAGTACTTC.

This clonotype was counted between two and nine times. This rearrangement joins TRBV3-1 to TRBJ2-5; unclear D gene. The CDR3 has 15 amino acids. From germline, CDR1 is LGHDT and CDR2 YNNKEL (reference sequence). The V and J ends lost 3 bases and 0 bases respectively, with 11 bases between them. The CDR3 spells CASSHNSEYQETQYF. The CDR3 region has the DNA TGTGCCAGCAGCCACAACTCGGAGTACCAAGAGACCCAGTACTTC.

The chain has TRBV20-1 and TRBJ2-1; D not resolved. This CDR3 has 11 amino acids. With 3 bases removed from V and 12 bases from J, the gap between germline ends came to 12 bases. Germline loops: CDR1 DFQATT, CDR2 SNEGSKA (reference sequence). The CDR3 is CSASEWGGQFF. The CDR3 DNA follows: TGCAGTGCTAGCGAATGGGGTGGGCAGTTCTTC.

In its sample, this clonotype was seen a few times. Germline is not matched at one junction end, which may reflect a read error. This chain uses TRBV6-5 with TRBJ2-3; 12 bases are a match to TRBD1. The CDR3 is 15 amino acids. Germline V lookup: CDR1 MNHEY, CDR2 SVGAGI. The CDR3 DNA reads as TGTGCCAGCAGTTACGGGACAGGGGGCGCAGATGCGCAGTATTTT. This gives the protein CASSYGTGGADAQYF.